Listed below are T cell receptor beta chains from one sample, sequenced in a study of blood T cell repertoires in COVID-19. This table comes from immunoSEQ multiplex PCR, and its TCRdb copy is limited to in-frame clones, with some not included. The sample contains roughly 500,000 clones, approximately 92% of which appear only once. The sequencing input was peripheral blood. The receptors shown here come from a young man with COVID-19, enrolled during active disease. Each CDR3 is given with its conserved first and last residue. Size tells how often a clone was seen (once, few, many) or the class of an expanded clone, and some rows leave it out.

J,size,V,CDR3
TRBJ2-1,-,TRBV5-4,CASSRSWAARAEGNEQFF
TRBJ1-1,-,TRBV28,CASSLLAGQGTEAFF
TRBJ2-3,-,TRBV3-1/TRBV3-2,CASSQQGTDTQYF
TRBJ2-7,-,TRBV30,CAFWTGTYEQYF
TRBJ1-1,-,TRBV11-3,CASSFSLNTEAFF
TRBJ2-5,-,TRBV7-9,CASSLGGLETQYF
TRBJ2-1,-,TRBV6-5,CASSLQVGYEQFF
TRBJ2-3,once,TRBV6-1,CASSEAGGSTDTQYF
TRBJ1-4,few,TRBV2,CASRPGNLYYEKLFF
TRBJ2-7,-,TRBV6-5,CASSTSGREYEQYF
TRBJ2-3,-,TRBV2,CASSPGGYSTDTQYF
TRBJ1-1,-,TRBV6-5,CASTRETGINTEAFF
TRBJ1-6,-,TRBV7-9,CASSFSGQSLHF
TRBJ2-3,-,TRBV5-8,CASSLFRDRRADTQYF
TRBJ1-5,once,TRBV19,CASRGRTGSTNQPQHF
TRBJ2-5,-,TRBV21-1,CASNPKRDTSETQYF
TRBJ2-1,once,TRBV5-1,CASSLIPTGEQFF
TRBJ1-6,-,TRBV19,CASVGQGSNSPLHF